Within the sample, the clone carrying this T cell receptor beta chain is medium-sized. No antigen is known for it. Germline CDR1 is MNHNY and CDR2 is SVGAGI (reference sequence). The CDR3 consists of 14 residues. The germline V and J ends were trimmed by 2 bases and 2 bases, with 9 bases remaining between them. Authors' data handling: The study built a papillary thyroid cancer distant-metastasis classifier from CDR3 differences across clinicopathological groups. TCRdb re-called clones via MiXCR from the PCR reads. Clone size and V and J calls follow TCRdb, not the original study. In the table there are roughly 15,000 clones, 31% of which are singletons. Each patient went into thyroid surgery without having received any treatment. The sample belongs to a study of metastatic and nonmetastatic thyroid tumors. Study-wide background: Both malignant and benign thyroid patients supplied peripheral blood and tumor or nodule tissue samples, across which the repertoires of these patients were then compared. Overall study findings and caveats: According to reports, the diversity of TCR beta was significantly higher in malignant thyroid tumors than in benign nodules, and this held in both blood and tumor samples.

This TCR derives from a female donor with papillary thyroid cancer or a benign thyroid nodule (not recorded which). Some clones in this sample may be carry-over from other donors' samples. Material: blood. The rearrangement uses TRBV6-6 and TRBJ1-2, with a weak D call TRBD1 (6 bases). DNA for the CDR3: TGTGCCAGCAGTTACGGCAGGGGAAACTATGGCTACACCTTC. This sequence encodes CASSYGRGNYGYTF.